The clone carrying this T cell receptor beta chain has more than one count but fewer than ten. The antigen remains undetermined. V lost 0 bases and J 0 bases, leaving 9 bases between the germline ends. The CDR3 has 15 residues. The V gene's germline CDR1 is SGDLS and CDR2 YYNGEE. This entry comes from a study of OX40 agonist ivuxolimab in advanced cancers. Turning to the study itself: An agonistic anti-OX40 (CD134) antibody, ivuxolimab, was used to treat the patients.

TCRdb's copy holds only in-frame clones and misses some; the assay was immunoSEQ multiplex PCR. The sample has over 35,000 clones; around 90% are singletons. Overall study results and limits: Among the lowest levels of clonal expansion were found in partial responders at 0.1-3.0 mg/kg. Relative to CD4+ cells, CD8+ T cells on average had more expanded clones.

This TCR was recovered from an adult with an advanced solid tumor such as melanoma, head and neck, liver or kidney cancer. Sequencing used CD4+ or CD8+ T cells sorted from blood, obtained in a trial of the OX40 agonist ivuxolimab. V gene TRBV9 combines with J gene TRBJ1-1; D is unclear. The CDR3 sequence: CASSVEGRMNTEAFF. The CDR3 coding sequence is TGTGCCAGCAGCGTAGAAGGACGTATGAACACTGAAGCTTTCTTT. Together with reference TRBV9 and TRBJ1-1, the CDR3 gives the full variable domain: DSGVTQTPKHLITATGQRVTLRCSPRSGDLSVYWYQQSLDQGLQFLIQYYNGEERAKGNILERFSAQQFPDLHSELNLSSLELGDSALYFCASSVEGRMNTEAFFGQGTRLTVV.